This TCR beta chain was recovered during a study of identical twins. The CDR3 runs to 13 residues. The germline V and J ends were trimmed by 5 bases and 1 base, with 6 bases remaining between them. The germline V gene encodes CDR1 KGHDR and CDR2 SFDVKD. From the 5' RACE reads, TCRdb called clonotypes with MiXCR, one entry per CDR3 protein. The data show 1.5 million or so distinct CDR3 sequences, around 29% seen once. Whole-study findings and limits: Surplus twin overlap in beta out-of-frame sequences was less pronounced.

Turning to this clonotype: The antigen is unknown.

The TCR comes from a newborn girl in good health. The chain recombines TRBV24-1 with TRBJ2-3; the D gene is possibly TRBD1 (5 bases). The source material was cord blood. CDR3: CATSAQGTDTQYF. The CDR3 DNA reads TGTGCCACCAGTGCACAGGGCACAGATACGCAGTATTTT.